The present T cell receptor beta chain was sequenced within a study of PD-1 and CTLA-4 blockade in melanoma. V lost 5 bases and J lost 3, with 11 bases in between. CDR1 is MDHEN, CDR2 SYDVKM, per germline. This CDR3 contains 13 residues. The repertoire was sequenced with immunoSEQ multiplex PCR; TCRdb's copy has only in-frame clones and lacks some. Of about 21,000 clones listed, about 87% are singletons. The source was CD8+ T cells from peripheral blood, collected before anti-PD-1 treatment. This receptor was taken from a human donor with melanoma. This chain links TRBV28 with TRBJ2-7, with D uncertain. CDR3 sequence (DNA): TGTGCCAGCAGTGAATCCCAGAGCTACGAGCAGTACTTC. It specifies CASSESQSYEQYF.